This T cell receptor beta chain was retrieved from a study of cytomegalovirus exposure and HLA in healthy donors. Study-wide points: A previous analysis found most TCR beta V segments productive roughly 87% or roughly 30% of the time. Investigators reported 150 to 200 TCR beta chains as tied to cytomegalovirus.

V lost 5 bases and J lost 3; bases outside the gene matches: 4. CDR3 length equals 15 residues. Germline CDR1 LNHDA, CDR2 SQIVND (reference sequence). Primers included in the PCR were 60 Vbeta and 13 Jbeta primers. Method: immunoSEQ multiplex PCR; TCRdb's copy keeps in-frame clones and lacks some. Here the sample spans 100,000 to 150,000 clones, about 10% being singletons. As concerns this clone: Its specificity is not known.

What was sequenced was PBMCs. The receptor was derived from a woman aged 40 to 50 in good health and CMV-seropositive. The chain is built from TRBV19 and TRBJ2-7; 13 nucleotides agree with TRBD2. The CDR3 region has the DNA TGTGCCAGTAGTGTAAGACTAGCGGGGGGCTACGAGCAGTACTTC. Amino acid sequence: CASSVRLAGGYEQYF.